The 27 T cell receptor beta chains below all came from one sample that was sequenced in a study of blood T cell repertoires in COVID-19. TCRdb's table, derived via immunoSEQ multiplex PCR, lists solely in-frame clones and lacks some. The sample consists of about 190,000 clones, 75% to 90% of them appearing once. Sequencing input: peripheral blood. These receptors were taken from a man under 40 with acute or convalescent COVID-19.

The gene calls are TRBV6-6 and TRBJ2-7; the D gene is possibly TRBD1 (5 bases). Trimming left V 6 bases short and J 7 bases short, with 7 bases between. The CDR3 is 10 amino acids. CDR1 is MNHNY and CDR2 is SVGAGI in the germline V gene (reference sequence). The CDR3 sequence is CASRGLEQYF. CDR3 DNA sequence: TGTGCCAGCAGGGGGCTGGAGCAGTACTTC.

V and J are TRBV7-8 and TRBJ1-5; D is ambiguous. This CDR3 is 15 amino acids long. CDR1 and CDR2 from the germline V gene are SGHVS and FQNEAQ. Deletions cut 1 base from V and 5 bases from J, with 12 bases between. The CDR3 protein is CASSLEMGVDQPQHF. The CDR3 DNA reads TGTGCCAGCAGCTTAGAAATGGGAGTAGATCAGCCCCAGCATTTT.

The CDR3: CASSATGYPYNEQFF. CDR3 coding DNA: TGTGCCAGCAGCGCAACAGGTTACCCCTACAATGAGCAGTTCTTC. The chain recombines TRBV9 with TRBJ2-1, with D tentatively TRBD1 (5 bases). From germline, CDR1 is SGDLS and CDR2 YYNGEE. The CDR3 runs 15 residues. Trimming shortened V by 3 bases and J by 2 bases, and 12 bases separated the two germline ends.

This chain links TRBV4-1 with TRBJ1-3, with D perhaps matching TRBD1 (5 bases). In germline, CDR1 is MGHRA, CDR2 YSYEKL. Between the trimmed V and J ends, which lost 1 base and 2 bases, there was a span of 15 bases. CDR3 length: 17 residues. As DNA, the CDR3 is TGCGCCAGCAGCCAAGGGAGGGGCGGATTTCCTGGAAACACCATATATTTT. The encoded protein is CASSQGRGGFPGNTIYF.

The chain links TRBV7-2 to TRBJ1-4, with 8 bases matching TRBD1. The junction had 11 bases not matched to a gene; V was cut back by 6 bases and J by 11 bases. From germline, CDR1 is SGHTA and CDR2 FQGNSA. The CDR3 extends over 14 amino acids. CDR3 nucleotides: TGTGCCAGCAGGGCGACAGGGGCAGGCGCCAAACTGTTTTTT. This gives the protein CASRATGAGAKLFF. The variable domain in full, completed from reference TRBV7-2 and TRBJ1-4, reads GAGVSQSPSNKVTEKGKDVELRCDPISGHTALYWYRQSLGQGLEFLIYFQGNSAPDKSGLPSDRFSAERTGGSVSTLTIQRTQQEDSAVYLCASRATGAGAKLFFGSGTQLSVL.

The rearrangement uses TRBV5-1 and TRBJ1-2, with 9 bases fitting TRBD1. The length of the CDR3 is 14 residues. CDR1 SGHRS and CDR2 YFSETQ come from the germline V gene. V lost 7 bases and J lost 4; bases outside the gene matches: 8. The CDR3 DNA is TGCGCCAGCGCGCCGGGACAGGGCACCTATGGCTACACCTTC. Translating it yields CASAPGQGTYGYTF.

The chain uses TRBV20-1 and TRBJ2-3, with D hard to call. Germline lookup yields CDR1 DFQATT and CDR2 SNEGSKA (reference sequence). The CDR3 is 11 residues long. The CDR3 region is CSRSAPDTQYF. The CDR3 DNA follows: TGCAGCCGGAGCGCGCCTGATACGCAGTATTTT.

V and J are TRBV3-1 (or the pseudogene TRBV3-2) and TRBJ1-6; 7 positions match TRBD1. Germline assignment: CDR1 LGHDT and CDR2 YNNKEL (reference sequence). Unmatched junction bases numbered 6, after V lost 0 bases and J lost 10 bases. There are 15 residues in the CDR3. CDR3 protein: CASSQETGRVSPLHF. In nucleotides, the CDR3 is TGTGCCAGCAGCCAAGAGACAGGGCGGGTATCACCCCTCCACTTT.

The CDR3 loop is CASRETSGRSYNEQFF. In DNA, the CDR3 is TGTGCCAGTAGAGAGACTAGCGGCCGCTCCTACAATGAGCAGTTCTTC. This chain joins TRBV19 and TRBJ2-1; 9 bases line up with TRBD2. Germline V gives CDR1 LNHDA, CDR2 SQIVND (reference sequence). Trimming removed 6 bases from V and 0 bases from J; junction bases left unmatched: 6. This CDR3 is 16 amino acids long.

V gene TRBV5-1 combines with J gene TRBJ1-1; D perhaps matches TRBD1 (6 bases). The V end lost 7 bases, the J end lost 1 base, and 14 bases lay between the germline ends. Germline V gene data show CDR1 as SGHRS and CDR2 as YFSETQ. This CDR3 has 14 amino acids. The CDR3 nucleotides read TGCGCCAGCTCGACAGGAAGATCGAACACTGAAGCTTTCTTT. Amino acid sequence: CASSTGRSNTEAFF.

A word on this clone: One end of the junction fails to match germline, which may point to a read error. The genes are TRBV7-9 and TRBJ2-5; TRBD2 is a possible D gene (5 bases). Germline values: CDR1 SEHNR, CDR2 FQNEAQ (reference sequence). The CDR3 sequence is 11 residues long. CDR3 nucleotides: TGTGCCACCCACGGGGTAGAGGCCCAGTACTTC. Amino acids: CATHGVEAQYF.

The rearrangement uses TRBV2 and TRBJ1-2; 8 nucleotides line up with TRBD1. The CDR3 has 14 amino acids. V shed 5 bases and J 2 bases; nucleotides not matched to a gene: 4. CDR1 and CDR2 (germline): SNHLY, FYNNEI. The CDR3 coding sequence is TGTGCCAGCAGTCGGGACAGGATAAACTATGGCTACACCTTC. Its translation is CASSRDRINYGYTF.

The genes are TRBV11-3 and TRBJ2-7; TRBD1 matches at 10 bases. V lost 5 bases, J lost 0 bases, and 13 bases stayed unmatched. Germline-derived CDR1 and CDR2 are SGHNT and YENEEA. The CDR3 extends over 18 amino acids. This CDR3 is CASSPDRGQALSSYEQYF. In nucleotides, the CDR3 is TGTGCCAGCAGCCCTGACAGGGGGCAAGCCCTCTCCTCCTACGAGCAGTACTTC.

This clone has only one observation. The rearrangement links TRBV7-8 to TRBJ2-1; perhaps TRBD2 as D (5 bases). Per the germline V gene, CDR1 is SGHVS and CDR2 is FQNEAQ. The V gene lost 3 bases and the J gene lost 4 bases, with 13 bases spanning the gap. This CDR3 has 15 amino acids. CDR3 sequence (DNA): TGTGCCAGCAGCTTGAGAGAGGGAGCATACAATGAGCAGTTCTTC. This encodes CASSLREGAYNEQFF. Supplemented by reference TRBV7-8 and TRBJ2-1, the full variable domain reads GAGVSQSPRYKVAKRGQDVALRCDPISGHVSLFWYQQALGQGPEFLTYFQNEAQLDKSGLPSDRFFAERPEGSVSTLKIQRTQQEDSAVYLCASSLREGAYNEQFFGPGTRLTVL.

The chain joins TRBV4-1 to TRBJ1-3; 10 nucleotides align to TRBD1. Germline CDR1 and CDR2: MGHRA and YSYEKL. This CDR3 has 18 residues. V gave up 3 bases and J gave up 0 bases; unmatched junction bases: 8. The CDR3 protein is CASSQGPGQGISGNTIYF. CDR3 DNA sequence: TGCGCCAGCAGCCAGGGCCCGGGACAGGGGATCTCTGGAAACACCATATATTTT.

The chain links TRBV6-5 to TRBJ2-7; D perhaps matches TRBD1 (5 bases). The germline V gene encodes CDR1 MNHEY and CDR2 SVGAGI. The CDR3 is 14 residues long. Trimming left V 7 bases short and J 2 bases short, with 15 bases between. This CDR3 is CASTSRQGTYEQYF. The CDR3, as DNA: TGTGCCAGCACTTCCAGGCAGGGCACCTACGAGCAGTACTTC.

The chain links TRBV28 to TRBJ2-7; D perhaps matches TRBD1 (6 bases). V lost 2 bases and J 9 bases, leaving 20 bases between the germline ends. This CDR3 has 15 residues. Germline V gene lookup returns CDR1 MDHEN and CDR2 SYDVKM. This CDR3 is CASSLLDRPTPRQYF. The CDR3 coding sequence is TGTGCCAGCAGTTTACTAGACAGGCCAACCCCCCGGCAGTACTTC.

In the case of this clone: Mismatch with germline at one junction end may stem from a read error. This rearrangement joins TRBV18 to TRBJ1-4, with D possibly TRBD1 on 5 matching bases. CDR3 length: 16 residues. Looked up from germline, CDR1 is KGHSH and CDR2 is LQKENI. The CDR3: CAGSPSTALGSEKLFF. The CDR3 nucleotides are TGTGCCGGCTCACCGTCGACAGCGTTAGGGTCCGAAAAACTGTTTTTT.

The CDR3 sequence: CASSTRGQNEKLFF. CDR3 nucleotides: TGTGCCAGCAGTACCAGGGGGCAGAATGAAAAACTGTTTTTT. The chain joins TRBV27 to TRBJ1-4, with 8 nucleotides matching TRBD1. Looked up from germline, CDR1 is MNHEY and CDR2 is SMNVEV (reference sequence). There are 14 residues in the CDR3. Unmatched junction bases numbered 4, after V lost 5 bases and J lost 5 bases.

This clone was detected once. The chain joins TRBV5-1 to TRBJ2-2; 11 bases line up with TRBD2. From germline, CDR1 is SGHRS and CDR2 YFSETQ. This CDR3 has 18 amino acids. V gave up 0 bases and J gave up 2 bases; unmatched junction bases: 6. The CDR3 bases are TGCGCCAGCAGCTTGGAGGGACTAGCGGTTCTCAACACCGGGGAGCTGTTTTTT. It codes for CASSLEGLAVLNTGELFF.

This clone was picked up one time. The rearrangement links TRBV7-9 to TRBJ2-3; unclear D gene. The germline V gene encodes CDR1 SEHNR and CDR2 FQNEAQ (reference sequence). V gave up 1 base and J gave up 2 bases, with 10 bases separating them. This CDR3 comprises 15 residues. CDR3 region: CASSLDPRVTDTQYF. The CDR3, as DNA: TGTGCCAGCAGCTTAGATCCTAGAGTCACAGATACGCAGTATTTT.

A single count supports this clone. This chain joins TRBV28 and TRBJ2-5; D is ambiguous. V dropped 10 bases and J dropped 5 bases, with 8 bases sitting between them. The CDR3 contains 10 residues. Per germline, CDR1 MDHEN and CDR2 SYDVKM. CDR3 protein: CAIMGETQYF. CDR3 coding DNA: TGTGCCATCATGGGCGAGACCCAGTACTTC. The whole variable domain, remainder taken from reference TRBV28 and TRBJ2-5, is DVKVTQSSRYLVKRTGEKVFLECVQDMDHENMFWYRQDPGLGLRLIYFSYDVKMKEKGDIPEGYSVSREKKERFSLILESASTNQTSMYLCAIMGETQYFGPGTRLLVL.

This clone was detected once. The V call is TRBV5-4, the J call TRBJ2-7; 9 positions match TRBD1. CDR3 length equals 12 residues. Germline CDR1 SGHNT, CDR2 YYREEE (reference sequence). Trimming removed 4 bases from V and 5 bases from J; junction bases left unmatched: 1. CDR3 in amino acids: CASSRDRDEQYF. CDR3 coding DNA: TGTGCCAGCAGCCGGGACAGGGACGAGCAGTACTTC.

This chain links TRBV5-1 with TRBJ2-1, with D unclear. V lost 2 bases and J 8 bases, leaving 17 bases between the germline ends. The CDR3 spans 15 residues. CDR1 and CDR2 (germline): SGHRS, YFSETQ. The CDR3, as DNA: TGCGCCAGCAGCTTAAGAGGCCTTAAGGTCGATGAGCAGTTCTTC. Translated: CASSLRGLKVDEQFF.

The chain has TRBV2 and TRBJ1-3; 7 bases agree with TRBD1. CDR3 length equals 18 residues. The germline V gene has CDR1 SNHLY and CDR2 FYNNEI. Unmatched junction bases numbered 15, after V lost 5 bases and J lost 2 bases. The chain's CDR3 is CASSPQRLYRGPGNTIYF. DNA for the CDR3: TGTGCCAGCAGTCCCCAACGGCTCTACAGGGGCCCTGGAAACACCATATATTTT.

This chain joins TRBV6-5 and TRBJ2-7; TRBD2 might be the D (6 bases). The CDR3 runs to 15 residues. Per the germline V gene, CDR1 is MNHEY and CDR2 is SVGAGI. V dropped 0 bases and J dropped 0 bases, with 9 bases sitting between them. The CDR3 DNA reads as TGTGCCAGCAGTTACTCGGCGGGGAACTCCTACGAGCAGTACTTC. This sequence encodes CASSYSAGNSYEQYF.

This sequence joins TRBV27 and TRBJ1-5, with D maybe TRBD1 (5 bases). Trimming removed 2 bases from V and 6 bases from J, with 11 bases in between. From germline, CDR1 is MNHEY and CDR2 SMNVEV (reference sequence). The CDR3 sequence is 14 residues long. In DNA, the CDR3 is TGTGCCAGCAGTTTAATGGGGAGGGGTCAGCCCCAGCATTTT. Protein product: CASSLMGRGQPQHF.